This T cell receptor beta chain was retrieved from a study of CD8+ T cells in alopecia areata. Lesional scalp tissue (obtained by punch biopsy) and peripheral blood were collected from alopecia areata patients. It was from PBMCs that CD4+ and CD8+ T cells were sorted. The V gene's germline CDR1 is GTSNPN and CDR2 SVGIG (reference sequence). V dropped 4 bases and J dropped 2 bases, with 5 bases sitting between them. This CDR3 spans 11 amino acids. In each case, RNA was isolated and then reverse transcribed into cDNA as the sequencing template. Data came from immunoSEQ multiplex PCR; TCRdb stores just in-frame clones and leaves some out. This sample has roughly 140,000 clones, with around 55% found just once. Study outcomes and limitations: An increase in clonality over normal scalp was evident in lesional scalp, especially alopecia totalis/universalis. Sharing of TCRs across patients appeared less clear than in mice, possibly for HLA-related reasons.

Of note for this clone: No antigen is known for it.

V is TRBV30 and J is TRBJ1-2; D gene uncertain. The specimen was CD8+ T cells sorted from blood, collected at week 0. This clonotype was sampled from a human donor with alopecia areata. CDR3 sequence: CAWTRNYGYTF. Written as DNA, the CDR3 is TGTGCCTGGACGCGCAACTATGGCTACACCTTC. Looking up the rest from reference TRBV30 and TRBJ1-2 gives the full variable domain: SQTIHQWPATLVQPVGSPLSLECTVEGTSNPNLYWYRQAAGRGLQLLFYSVGIGQISSEVPQNLSASRPQDRQFILSSKKLLLSDSGFYLCAWTRNYGYTFGSGTRLTVV.